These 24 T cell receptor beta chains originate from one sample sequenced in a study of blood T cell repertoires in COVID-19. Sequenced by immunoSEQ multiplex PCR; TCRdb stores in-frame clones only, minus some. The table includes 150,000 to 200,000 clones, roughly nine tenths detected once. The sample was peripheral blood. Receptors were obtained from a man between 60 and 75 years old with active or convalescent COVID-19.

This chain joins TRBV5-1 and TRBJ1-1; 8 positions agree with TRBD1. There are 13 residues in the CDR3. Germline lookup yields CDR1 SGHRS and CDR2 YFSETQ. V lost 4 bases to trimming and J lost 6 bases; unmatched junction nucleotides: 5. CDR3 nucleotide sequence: TGCGCCAGCAGCCTCAAACAGGGGGCTGAAGCTTTCTTT. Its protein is CASSLKQGAEAFF.

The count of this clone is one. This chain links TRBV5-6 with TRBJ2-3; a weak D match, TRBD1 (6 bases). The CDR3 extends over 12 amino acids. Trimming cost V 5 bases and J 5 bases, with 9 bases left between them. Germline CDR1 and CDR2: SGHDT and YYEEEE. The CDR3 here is CASRAQGDTQYF. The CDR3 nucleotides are TGTGCCAGCAGGGCACAGGGAGATACGCAGTATTTT.

CDR3 residues: CASSVATVNTEAFF. The CDR3 coding sequence is TGTGCCAGCAGCGTAGCTACGGTGAACACTGAAGCTTTCTTT. This chain connects TRBV9 to TRBJ1-1; D is uncertain. Between the trimmed V and J ends, which lost 0 bases and 0 bases, there was a span of 6 bases. Per the germline V gene, CDR1 is SGDLS and CDR2 is YYNGEE. CDR3 length: 14 residues.

CDR3 sequence (DNA): TGTGCCAGCAGCGGGGTCGAAACGCAGTATTTT. Its translation is CASSGVETQYF. The chain combines TRBV6-5 with TRBJ2-3; possibly TRBD2 for D (5 bases). V was cut by 6 bases and J by 9 bases, with 10 bases left in between. From germline, CDR1 is MNHEY and CDR2 SVGAGI. The CDR3 sequence is 11 residues long.

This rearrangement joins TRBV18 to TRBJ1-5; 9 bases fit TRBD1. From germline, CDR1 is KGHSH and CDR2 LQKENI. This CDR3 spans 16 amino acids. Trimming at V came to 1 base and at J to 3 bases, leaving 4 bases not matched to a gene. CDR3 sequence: CASSPRGQGSNQPQHF. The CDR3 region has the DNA TGTGCCAGCTCACCACGGGGACAGGGATCCAATCAGCCCCAGCATTTT. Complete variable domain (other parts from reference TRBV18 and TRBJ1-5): NAGVMQNPRHLVRRRGQEARLRCSPMKGHSHVYWYRQLPEEGLKFMVYLQKENIIDESGMPKERFSAEFPKEGPSILRIQQVVRGDSAAYFCASSPRGQGSNQPQHFGDGTRLSIL.

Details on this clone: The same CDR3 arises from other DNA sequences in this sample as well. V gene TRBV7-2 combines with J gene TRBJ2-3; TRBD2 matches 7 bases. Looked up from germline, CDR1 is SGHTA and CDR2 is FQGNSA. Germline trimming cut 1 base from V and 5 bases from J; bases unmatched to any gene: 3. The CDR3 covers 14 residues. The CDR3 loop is CASSLGGGGDTQYF. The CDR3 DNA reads TGTGCCAGCAGCTTAGGGGGCGGGGGAGATACGCAGTATTTT. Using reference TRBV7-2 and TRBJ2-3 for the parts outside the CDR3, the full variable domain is GAGVSQSPSNKVTEKGKDVELRCDPISGHTALYWYRQSLGQGLEFLIYFQGNSAPDKSGLPSDRFSAERTGGSVSTLTIQRTQQEDSAVYLCASSLGGGGDTQYFGPGTRLTVL.

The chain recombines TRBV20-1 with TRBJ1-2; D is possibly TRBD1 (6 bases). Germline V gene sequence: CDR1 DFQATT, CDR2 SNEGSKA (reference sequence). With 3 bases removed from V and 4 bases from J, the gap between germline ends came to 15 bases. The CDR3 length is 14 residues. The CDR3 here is CSASSGGMGYGYTF. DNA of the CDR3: TGCAGTGCTAGTTCGGGGGGCATGGGCTATGGCTACACCTTC.

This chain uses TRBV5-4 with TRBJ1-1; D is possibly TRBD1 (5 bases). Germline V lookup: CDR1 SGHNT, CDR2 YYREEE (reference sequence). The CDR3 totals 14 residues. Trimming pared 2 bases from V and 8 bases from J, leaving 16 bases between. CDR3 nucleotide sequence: TGTGCCAGCAGCTTCCGACAGAAGGGAAGCGAAGCTTTCTTT. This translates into CASSFRQKGSEAFF.

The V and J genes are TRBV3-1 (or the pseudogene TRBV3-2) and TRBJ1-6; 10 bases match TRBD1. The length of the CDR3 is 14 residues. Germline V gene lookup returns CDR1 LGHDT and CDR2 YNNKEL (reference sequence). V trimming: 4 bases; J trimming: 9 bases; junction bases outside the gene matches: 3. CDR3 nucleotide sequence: TGTGCCAGCAGCCGACAGGGGGCCGGTTCACCCCTCCACTTT. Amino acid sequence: CASSRQGAGSPLHF.

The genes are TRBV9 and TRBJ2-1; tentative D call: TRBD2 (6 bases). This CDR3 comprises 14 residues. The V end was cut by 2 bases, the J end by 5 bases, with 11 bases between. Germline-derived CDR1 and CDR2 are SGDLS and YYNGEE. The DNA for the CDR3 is TGTGCCAGCAGCGTGGGGGACTTTCACAATGAGCAGTTCTTC. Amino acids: CASSVGDFHNEQFF.

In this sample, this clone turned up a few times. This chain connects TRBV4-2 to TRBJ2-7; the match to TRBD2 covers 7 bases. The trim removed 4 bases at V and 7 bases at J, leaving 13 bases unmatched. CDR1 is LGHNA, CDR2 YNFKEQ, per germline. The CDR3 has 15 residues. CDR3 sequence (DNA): TGTGCCAGCAGCCCCGCAGGGACTACCGAGAGGGAGCAGTACTTC. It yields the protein CASSPAGTTEREQYF.

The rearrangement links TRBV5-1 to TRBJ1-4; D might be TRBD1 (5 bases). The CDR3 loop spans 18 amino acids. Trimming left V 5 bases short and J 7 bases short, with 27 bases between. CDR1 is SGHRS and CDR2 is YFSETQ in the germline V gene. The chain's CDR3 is CASRGGHPGTRKGEKLFF. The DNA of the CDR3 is TGCGCCAGCAGGGGAGGACACCCCGGAACTAGGAAGGGTGAAAAACTGTTTTTT.

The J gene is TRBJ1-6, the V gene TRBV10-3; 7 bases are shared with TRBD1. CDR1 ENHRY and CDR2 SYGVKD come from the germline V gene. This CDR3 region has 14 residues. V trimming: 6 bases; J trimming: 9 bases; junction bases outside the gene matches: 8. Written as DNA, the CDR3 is TGTGCCATCAGCGAGGACAGGCTTACTTCACCCCTCCACTTT. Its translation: CAISEDRLTSPLHF.

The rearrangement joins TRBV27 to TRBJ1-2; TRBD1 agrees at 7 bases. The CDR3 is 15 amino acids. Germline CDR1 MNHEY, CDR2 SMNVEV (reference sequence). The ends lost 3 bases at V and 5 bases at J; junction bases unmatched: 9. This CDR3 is CASSFSRGRRYGYTF. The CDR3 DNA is TGTGCCAGCAGTTTCTCCAGGGGGAGAAGGTATGGCTACACCTTC.

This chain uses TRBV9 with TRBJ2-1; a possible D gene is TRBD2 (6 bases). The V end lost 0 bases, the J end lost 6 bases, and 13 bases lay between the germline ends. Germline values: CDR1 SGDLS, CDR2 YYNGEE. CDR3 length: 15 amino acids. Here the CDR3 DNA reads TGTGCCAGCAGCGTAGATGTCGGGGGTACCAATGAGCAGTTCTTC. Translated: CASSVDVGGTNEQFF.

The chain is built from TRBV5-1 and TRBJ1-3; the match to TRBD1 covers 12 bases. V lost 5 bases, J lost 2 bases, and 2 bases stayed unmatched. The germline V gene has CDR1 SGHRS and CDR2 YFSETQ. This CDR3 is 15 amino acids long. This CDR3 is CASRRDRGPGNTIYF. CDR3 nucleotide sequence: TGCGCCAGCAGGCGGGACAGGGGGCCTGGAAACACCATATATTTT.

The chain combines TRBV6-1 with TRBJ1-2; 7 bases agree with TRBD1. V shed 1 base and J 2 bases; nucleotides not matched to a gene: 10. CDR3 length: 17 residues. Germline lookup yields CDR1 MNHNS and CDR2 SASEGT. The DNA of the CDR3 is TGTGCCAGCAGTGAAGGAGGGACAGCGAGGACAAACTATGGCTACACCTTC. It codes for CASSEGGTARTNYGYTF.

The CDR3 protein is CATSDSILAGVTDTQYF. The CDR3 DNA reads as TGTGCCACCAGTGATTCTATACTAGCGGGGGTCACAGATACGCAGTATTTT. This chain links TRBV24-1 with TRBJ2-3; TRBD2 matches at 11 bases. The CDR3 length is 17 residues. The V gene end was trimmed by 2 bases and the J gene end by 2 bases; junction bases not matched to a gene: 5. CDR1 and CDR2 (germline): KGHDR, SFDVKD.

CDR3 amino acids: CASSRDSFSSYEQYF. The CDR3 DNA sequence: TGTGCCAGCAGCAGGGACAGTTTTAGCTCCTACGAGCAGTACTTC. J is TRBJ2-7 and V is TRBV6-5, with 7 bases matching TRBD1. This CDR3 has 15 residues. The ends lost 6 bases at V and 0 bases at J; junction bases unmatched: 8. Germline-derived CDR1 and CDR2 are MNHEY and SVGAGI.

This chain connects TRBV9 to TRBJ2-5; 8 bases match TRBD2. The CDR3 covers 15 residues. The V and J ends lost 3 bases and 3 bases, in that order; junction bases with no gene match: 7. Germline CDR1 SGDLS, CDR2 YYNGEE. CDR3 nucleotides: TGTGCCAGCAGCGGGGCGGGGGGCCTAAAAGAGACCCAGTACTTC. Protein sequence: CASSGAGGLKETQYF.

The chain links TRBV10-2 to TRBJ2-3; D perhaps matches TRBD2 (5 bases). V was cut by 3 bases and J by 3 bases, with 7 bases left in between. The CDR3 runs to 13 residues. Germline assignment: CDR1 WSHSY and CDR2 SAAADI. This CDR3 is CASSDGLTDTQYF. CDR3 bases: TGCGCCAGCAGTGACGGACTGACAGATACGCAGTATTTT.

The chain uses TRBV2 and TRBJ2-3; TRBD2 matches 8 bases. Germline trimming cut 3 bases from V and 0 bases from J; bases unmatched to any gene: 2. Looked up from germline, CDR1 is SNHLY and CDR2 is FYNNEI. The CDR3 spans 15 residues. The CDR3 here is CASSDAGGSTDTQYF. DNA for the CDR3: TGTGCCAGCAGTGACGCGGGGGGTAGCACAGATACGCAGTATTTT.

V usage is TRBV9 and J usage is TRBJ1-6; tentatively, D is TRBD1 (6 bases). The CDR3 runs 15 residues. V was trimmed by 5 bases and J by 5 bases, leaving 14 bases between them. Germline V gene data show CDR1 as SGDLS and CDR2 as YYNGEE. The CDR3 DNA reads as TGTGCCAGCAGTCTCCCGGACAGAGATAATTCACCCCTCCACTTT. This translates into CASSLPDRDNSPLHF.

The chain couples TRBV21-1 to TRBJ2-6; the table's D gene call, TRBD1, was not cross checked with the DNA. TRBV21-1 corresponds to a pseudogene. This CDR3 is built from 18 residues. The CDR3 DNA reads TGTGCCAGCAGCAAAGTCCGTGGCCCCTTCTCTGGGGCCAACGTCCTGACTTTC. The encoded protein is CASSKVRGPFSGANVLTF.